These T cell receptor beta chains were read from a single sample in a study of shared clonotypes between healthy human individuals. The repertoire was sequenced with immunoSEQ multiplex PCR; TCRdb's copy has only in-frame clones and lacks some. Of millions of clones listed, over 85% are singletons. Source material: naive CD4+ T cells sorted from blood. These receptors all come from a man younger than 35 in good health. The CDR3 runs from the conserved cysteine through the conserved F or W. D genes are given only for firm matches. Size is omitted from some rows. Given values are once, few, many or a class for expanded clones.

v_call: TRBV30
d_call: TRBD1
j_call: TRBJ1-6
clone_size: -
cdr3_aa: CAWRSGTGSSYNSPLHF
cdr3_nt: TGTGCCTGGAGATCCGGGACAGGGAGCTCCTATAATTCACCCCTCCACTTT

v_call: TRBV5-1
d_call: -
j_call: TRBJ2-7
clone_size: -
cdr3_aa: CASSHSFVPSYEQYF
cdr3_nt: TGCGCCAGCAGCCATTCCTTCGTCCCCTCCTACGAGCAGTACTTC

v_call: TRBV4-2
d_call: -
j_call: TRBJ2-1
clone_size: -
cdr3_aa: CASSQVLDPSYNEQFF
cdr3_nt: TGTGCCAGCAGCCAAGTCTTGGATCCCTCCTACAATGAGCAGTTCTTC

v_call: TRBV6-5
d_call: TRBD2
j_call: TRBJ2-7
clone_size: -
cdr3_aa: CASSPGLAAYYEQYF
cdr3_nt: TGTGCCAGCAGTCCCGGTCTAGCGGCCTATTACGAGCAGTACTTC

v_call: TRBV6-1
d_call: -
j_call: TRBJ1-2
clone_size: -
cdr3_aa: CASSGDDRYTNYGYTF
cdr3_nt: TGTGCCAGCAGTGGGGATGACAGGTATACTAACTATGGCTACACCTTC

v_call: TRBV6-5
d_call: -
j_call: TRBJ1-4
clone_size: -
cdr3_aa: CASSYSNGDRNEKLFF
cdr3_nt: TGTGCCAGCAGTTACTCGAACGGGGATCGGAATGAAAAACTGTTTTTT

v_call: TRBV19
d_call: -
j_call: TRBJ2-5
clone_size: once
cdr3_aa: CASSQGKETQYF
cdr3_nt: TGTGCCAGTTCCCAGGGAAAAGAGACCCAGTACTTC

v_call: TRBV6-1
d_call: TRBD1
j_call: TRBJ1-3
clone_size: -
cdr3_aa: CASSEQTGTGNTIYF
cdr3_nt: TGTGCCAGCAGTGAGCAGACAGGGACTGGAAACACCATATATTTT

v_call: TRBV6-5
d_call: TRBD1
j_call: TRBJ1-5
clone_size: -
cdr3_aa: CASRSDRVSNQPQHF
cdr3_nt: TGTGCCAGCAGATCGGACAGGGTGAGCAATCAGCCCCAGCATTTT

v_call: TRBV6-5
d_call: -
j_call: TRBJ1-4
clone_size: -
cdr3_aa: CASSWDSATNEKLFF
cdr3_nt: TGTGCCAGCAGCTGGGACTCTGCAACTAATGAAAAACTGTTTTTT

v_call: TRBV19
d_call: -
j_call: TRBJ2-2
clone_size: -
cdr3_aa: CASSRQGASLSGELFF
cdr3_nt: TGTGCCAGTAGTCGTCAGGGAGCGTCTCTCTCCGGGGAGCTGTTTTTT

v_call: TRBV18
d_call: -
j_call: TRBJ2-3
clone_size: -
cdr3_aa: CASSPSSGSDTQYF
cdr3_nt: TGTGCCAGCTCACCATCCTCAGGGTCGGATACGCAGTATTTT

v_call: TRBV6-5
d_call: -
j_call: TRBJ1-2
clone_size: once
cdr3_aa: CASSSMSPNYGYTF
cdr3_nt: TGTGCCAGCAGTTCCATGTCGCCTAACTATGGCTACACCTTC

v_call: TRBV7-3
d_call: TRBD2
j_call: TRBJ2-3
clone_size: once
cdr3_aa: CASSAGRGTEDTQYF
cdr3_nt: TGTGCCAGCAGCGCCGGGCGGGGGACGGAAGATACGCAGTATTTT

v_call: TRBV19
d_call: -
j_call: TRBJ2-1
clone_size: -
cdr3_aa: CASSMSREWYNEQFF
cdr3_nt: TGTGCCAGTAGTATGTCCCGGGAGTGGTACAATGAGCAGTTCTTC

v_call: TRBV25-1
d_call: -
j_call: TRBJ2-7
clone_size: few
cdr3_aa: CASSDTGGPREQYF
cdr3_nt: TGTGCCAGCAGTGACACTGGGGGACCCAGGGAGCAGTACTTC

v_call: TRBV7-2
d_call: TRBD1
j_call: TRBJ1-1
clone_size: -
cdr3_aa: CASSLLGQSNTEAFF
cdr3_nt: TGTGCCAGCAGCTTACTGGGACAGAGCAACACTGAAGCTTTCTTT

v_call: TRBV12-5
d_call: TRBD1
j_call: TRBJ1-1
clone_size: -
cdr3_aa: CASGLGQQNTEAFF
cdr3_nt: TGTGCTAGTGGCCTGGGACAGCAGAACACTGAAGCTTTCTTT

v_call: TRBV5-8
d_call: TRBD1
j_call: TRBJ2-6
clone_size: -
cdr3_aa: CASSLTGVLSGANVLTF
cdr3_nt: TGTGCCAGCAGCTTGACAGGGGTCCTCTCTGGGGCCAACGTCCTGACTTTC

v_call: TRBV10-2
d_call: -
j_call: TRBJ2-3
clone_size: few
cdr3_aa: CASSESDTQYF
cdr3_nt: TGCGCCAGCAGTGAGTCAGATACGCAGTATTTT

v_call: TRBV4-1
d_call: -
j_call: TRBJ1-2
clone_size: -
cdr3_aa: CASSQGGLGNYGYTF
cdr3_nt: TGCGCCAGCAGCCAGGGAGGTTTAGGGAACTATGGCTACACCTTC

v_call: TRBV11-2
d_call: TRBD1
j_call: TRBJ2-7
clone_size: -
cdr3_aa: CASSADRLYEQYF
cdr3_nt: TGTGCCAGCAGCGCGGACAGGCTCTACGAGCAGTACTTC

v_call: TRBV5-1
d_call: -
j_call: TRBJ2-3
clone_size: -
cdr3_aa: CASRTELNTDTQYF
cdr3_nt: TGCGCCAGCAGGACCGAACTCAACACAGATACGCAGTATTTT

v_call: TRBV30
d_call: -
j_call: TRBJ1-6
clone_size: -
cdr3_aa: CAWSVSGGRYNSPLHF
cdr3_nt: TGTGCCTGGAGTGTATCGGGGGGACGGTATAATTCACCCCTCCACTTT

v_call: TRBV5-8
d_call: -
j_call: TRBJ2-7
clone_size: -
cdr3_aa: CASGGSHEQYF
cdr3_nt: TGTGCCAGCGGGGGGTCCCACGAGCAGTACTTC

v_call: TRBV12-5
d_call: TRBD1
j_call: TRBJ2-7
clone_size: -
cdr3_aa: CASGLLLTSPGQGIHEQYF
cdr3_nt: TGTGCTAGTGGTTTGCTCCTCACCTCCCCGGGACAGGGTATCCACGAGCAGTACTTC

v_call: TRBV9
d_call: -
j_call: TRBJ2-1
clone_size: -
cdr3_aa: CASSPVGGSYNEQFF
cdr3_nt: TGTGCCAGCAGCCCAGTGGGGGGCTCCTACAATGAGCAGTTCTTC

v_call: TRBV7-2
d_call: -
j_call: TRBJ2-2
clone_size: -
cdr3_aa: CASSVGTGELFF
cdr3_nt: TGTGCCAGCAGCGTGGGGACCGGGGAGCTGTTTTTT

v_call: TRBV18
d_call: TRBD1
j_call: TRBJ1-2
clone_size: once
cdr3_aa: CASSLSDRGSDGYTF
cdr3_nt: TGTGCCAGCTCACTATCGGACAGGGGCTCGGATGGCTACACCTTC

v_call: TRBV5-1
d_call: TRBD2
j_call: TRBJ2-3
clone_size: -
cdr3_aa: CASSSTGGATDTQYF
cdr3_nt: TGCGCCAGCAGCTCCACCGGGGGGGCCACAGATACGCAGTATTTT

v_call: TRBV28
d_call: -
j_call: TRBJ1-4
clone_size: -
cdr3_aa: CASSPTGTHNEKLFF
cdr3_nt: TGTGCCAGCAGCCCCACCGGGACACATAATGAAAAACTGTTTTTT

v_call: TRBV28
d_call: TRBD1
j_call: TRBJ1-6
clone_size: -
cdr3_aa: CASSLAGPGGGSPLHF
cdr3_nt: TGTGCCAGCAGTTTGGCGGGGCCAGGGGGTGGTTCACCCCTCCACTTT

v_call: TRBV18
d_call: -
j_call: TRBJ1-2
clone_size: -
cdr3_aa: CASSPMGQNYGYTF
cdr3_nt: TGTGCCAGCTCACCAATGGGCCAGAACTATGGCTACACCTTC

v_call: TRBV6-5
d_call: -
j_call: TRBJ1-5
clone_size: -
cdr3_aa: CASSSRAGNQPQHF
cdr3_nt: TGTGCCAGCAGTTCCCGGGCAGGGAATCAGCCCCAGCATTTT

v_call: TRBV2
d_call: -
j_call: TRBJ2-4
clone_size: -
cdr3_aa: CASSEALGTPIAKNIQYF
cdr3_nt: TGTGCCAGCAGTGAAGCGCTTGGGACACCCATAGCCAAAAACATTCAGTACTTC

v_call: TRBV15
d_call: -
j_call: TRBJ2-7
clone_size: -
cdr3_aa: CATSRDRSVPEQYF
cdr3_nt: TGTGCCACCAGCAGAGATAGGTCGGTGCCCGAGCAGTACTTC

v_call: TRBV19
d_call: -
j_call: TRBJ2-5
clone_size: once
cdr3_aa: CASSRRFQETQYF
cdr3_nt: TGTGCCAGTAGTAGACGGTTCCAAGAGACCCAGTACTTC

v_call: TRBV4-3
d_call: -
j_call: TRBJ1-1
clone_size: many
cdr3_aa: CASSQDLISDEAFF
cdr3_nt: TGCGCCAGCAGCCAAGACCTCATATCCGATGAAGCTTTCTTT

v_call: TRBV5-6
d_call: TRBD1
j_call: TRBJ1-4
clone_size: -
cdr3_aa: CASSWGTGYRLFF
cdr3_nt: TGTGCCAGCAGCTGGGGGACAGGGTACAGACTGTTTTTT

v_call: TRBV5-1
d_call: -
j_call: TRBJ2-7
clone_size: -
cdr3_aa: CASSLDSEAYEQYF
cdr3_nt: TGCGCCAGCAGCTTAGACAGCGAAGCCTACGAGCAGTACTTC

v_call: TRBV19
d_call: TRBD1
j_call: TRBJ2-3
clone_size: -
cdr3_aa: CASKDRAWVDTQYF
cdr3_nt: TGTGCCAGTAAGGACAGGGCCTGGGTCGATACGCAGTATTTT

v_call: TRBV11-2
d_call: TRBD2
j_call: TRBJ2-3
clone_size: -
cdr3_aa: CASSLDGLASDTQYF
cdr3_nt: TGTGCCAGCAGCTTAGACGGACTAGCCTCAGATACGCAGTATTTT